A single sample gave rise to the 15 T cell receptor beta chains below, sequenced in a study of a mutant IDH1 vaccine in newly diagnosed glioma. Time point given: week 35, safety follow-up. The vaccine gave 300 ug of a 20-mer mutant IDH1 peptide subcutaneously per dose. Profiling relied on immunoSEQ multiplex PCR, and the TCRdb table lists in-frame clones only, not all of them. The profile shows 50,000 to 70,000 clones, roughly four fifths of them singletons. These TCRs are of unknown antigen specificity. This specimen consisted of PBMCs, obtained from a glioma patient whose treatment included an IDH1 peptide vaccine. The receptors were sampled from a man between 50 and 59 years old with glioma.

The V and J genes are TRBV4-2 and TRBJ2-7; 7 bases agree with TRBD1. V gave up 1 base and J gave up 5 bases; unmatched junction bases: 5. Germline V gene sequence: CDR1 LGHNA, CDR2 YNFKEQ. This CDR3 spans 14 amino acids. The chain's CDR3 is CASSQARGSHEQYF. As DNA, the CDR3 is TGTGCCAGCAGCCAAGCCAGGGGGAGTCACGAGCAGTACTTC.

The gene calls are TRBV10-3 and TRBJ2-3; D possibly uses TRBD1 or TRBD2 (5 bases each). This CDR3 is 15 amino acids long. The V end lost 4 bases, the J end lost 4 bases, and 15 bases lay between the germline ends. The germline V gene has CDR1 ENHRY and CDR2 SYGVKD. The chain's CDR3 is CAISGGGLGPDTQYF. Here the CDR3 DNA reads TGTGCCATCAGTGGGGGCGGGTTGGGGCCAGATACGCAGTATTTT.

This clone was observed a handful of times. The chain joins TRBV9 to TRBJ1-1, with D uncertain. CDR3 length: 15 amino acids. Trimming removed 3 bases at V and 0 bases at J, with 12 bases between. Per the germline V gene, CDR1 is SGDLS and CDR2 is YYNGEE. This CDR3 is CASSGWSDMNTEAFF. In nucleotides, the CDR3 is TGTGCCAGCAGCGGATGGAGTGACATGAACACTGAAGCTTTCTTT.

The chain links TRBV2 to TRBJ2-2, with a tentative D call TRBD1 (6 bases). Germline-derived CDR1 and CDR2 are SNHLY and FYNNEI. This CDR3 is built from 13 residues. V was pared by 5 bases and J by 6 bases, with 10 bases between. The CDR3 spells CASSFHRAGELFF. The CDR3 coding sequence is TGTGCCAGCAGTTTTCACAGGGCCGGGGAGCTGTTTTTT.

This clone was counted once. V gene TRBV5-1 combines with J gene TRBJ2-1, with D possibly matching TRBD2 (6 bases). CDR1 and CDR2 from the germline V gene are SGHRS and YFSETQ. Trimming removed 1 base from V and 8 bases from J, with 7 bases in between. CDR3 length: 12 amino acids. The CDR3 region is CASSLWGDEQFF. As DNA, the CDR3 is TGCGCCAGCAGCTTGTGGGGGGATGAGCAGTTCTTC.

The CDR3 nucleotides are TGTGCCAGCAGCTTACAGAGGGAGCAGTACTTC. Protein product: CASSLQREQYF. The V and J genes are TRBV7-9 and TRBJ2-7; D is uncertain. The germline V and J ends were trimmed by 2 bases and 7 bases, with 6 bases remaining between them. CDR1 SEHNR and CDR2 FQNEAQ come from the germline V gene (reference sequence). This CDR3 spans 11 amino acids. The full variable domain, in which reference TRBV7-9 and TRBJ2-7 provide the parts outside the CDR3, is DTGVSQNPRHKITKRGQNVTFRCDPISEHNRLYWYRQTLGQGPEFLTYFQNEAQLEKSRLLSDRFSAERPKGSFSTLEIQRTEQGDSAMYLCASSLQREQYFGPGTRLTVT.

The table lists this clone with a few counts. CDR3 coding DNA: TGTGCCTGGAGTGACGACATGGAGTCTCTGAACTATGGCTACACCTTC. Protein product: CAWSDDMESLNYGYTF. The rearrangement uses TRBV30 and TRBJ1-2; no clear D gene. This CDR3 contains 16 residues. Germline CDR1 is GTSNPN and CDR2 is SVGIG (reference sequence). Trimming took 1 base from V and 2 from J, leaving 17 bases between them.

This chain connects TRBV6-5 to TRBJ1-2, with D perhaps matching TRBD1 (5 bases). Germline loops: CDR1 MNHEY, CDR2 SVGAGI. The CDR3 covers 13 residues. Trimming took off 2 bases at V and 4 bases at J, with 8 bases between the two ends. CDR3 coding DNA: TGTGCCAGCAGTTACGCAGGGTCCTATGGCTACACCTTC. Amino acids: CASSYAGSYGYTF.

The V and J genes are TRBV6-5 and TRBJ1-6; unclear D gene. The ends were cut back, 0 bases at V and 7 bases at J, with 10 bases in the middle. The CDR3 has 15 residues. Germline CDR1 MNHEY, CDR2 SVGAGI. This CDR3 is CASSYSGERNSPLHF. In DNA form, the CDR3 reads TGTGCCAGCAGTTACTCCGGGGAAAGGAATTCACCCCTCCACTTT.

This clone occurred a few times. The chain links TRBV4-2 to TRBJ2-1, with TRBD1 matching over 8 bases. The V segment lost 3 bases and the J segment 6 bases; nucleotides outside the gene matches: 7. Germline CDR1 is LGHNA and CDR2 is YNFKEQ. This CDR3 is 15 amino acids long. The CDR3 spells CASSQPGQASNEQFF. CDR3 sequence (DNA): TGTGCCAGCAGCCAGCCGGGACAGGCATCCAATGAGCAGTTCTTC.

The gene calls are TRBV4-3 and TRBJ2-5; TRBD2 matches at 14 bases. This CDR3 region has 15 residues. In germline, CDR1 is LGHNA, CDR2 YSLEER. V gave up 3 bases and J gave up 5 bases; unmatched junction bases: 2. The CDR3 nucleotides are TGCGCCAGCAGCCAGGGGACTAGCGGGGGCGAGACCCAGTACTTC. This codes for CASSQGTSGGETQYF.

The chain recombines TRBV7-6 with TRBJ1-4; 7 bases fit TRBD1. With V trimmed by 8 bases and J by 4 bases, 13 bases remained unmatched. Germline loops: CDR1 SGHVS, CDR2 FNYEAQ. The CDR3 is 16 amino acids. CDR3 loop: CASSALQGGLNEKLFF. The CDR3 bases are TGTGCCAGCTCCGCTCTTCAGGGGGGCCTTAATGAAAAACTGTTTTTT.

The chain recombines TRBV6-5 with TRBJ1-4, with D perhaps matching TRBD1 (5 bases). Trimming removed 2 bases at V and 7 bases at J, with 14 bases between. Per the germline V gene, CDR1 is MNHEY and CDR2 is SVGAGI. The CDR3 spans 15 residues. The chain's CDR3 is CASSYTRTKGEKLFF. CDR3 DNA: TGTGCCAGCAGTTACACGCGGACAAAGGGTGAAAAACTGTTTTTT.

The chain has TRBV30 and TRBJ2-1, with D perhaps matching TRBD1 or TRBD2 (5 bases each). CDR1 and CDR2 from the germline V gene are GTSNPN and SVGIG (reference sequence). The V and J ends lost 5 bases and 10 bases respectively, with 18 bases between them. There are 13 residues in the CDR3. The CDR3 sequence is CAWHKRGPREQFF. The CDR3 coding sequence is TGTGCCTGGCATAAACGGGGCCCTCGAGAGCAGTTCTTC. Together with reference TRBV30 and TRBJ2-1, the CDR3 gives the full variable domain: SQTIHQWPATLVQPVGSPLSLECTVEGTSNPNLYWYRQAAGRGLQLLFYSVGIGQISSEVPQNLSASRPQDRQFILSSKKLLLSDSGFYLCAWHKRGPREQFFGPGTRLTVL.

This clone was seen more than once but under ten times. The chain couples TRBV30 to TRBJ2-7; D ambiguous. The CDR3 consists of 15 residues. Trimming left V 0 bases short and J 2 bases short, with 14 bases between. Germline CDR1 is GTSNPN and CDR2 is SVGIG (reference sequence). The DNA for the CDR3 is TGTGCCTGGAGTGTAATCGGTTGGCCTACCTACGAGCAGTACTTC. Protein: CAWSVIGWPTYEQYF.